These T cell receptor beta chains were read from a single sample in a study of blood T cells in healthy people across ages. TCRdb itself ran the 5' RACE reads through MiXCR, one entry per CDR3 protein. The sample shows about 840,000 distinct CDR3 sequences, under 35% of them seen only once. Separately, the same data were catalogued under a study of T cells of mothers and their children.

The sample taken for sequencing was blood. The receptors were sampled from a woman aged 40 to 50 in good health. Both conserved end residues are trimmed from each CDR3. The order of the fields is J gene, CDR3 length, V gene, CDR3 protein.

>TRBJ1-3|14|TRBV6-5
ASSYARDRAGNTIY
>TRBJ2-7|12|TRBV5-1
ASSLTSPLYEQY
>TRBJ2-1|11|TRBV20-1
SARGGLYNEQF
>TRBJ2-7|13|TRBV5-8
ASSLEGHQNYEQY
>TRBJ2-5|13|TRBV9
ASSVRWGRQETQY
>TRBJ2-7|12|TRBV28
ASSFVQGHYEQY
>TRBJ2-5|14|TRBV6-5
ASSHGRAGGPQTQY
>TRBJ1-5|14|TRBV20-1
SARDSGTLGHQPQH
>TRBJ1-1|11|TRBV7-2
ASTRDSNTEAF
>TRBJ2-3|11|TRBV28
ASPGDGTDTQY
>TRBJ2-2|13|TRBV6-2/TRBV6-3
ASRPGRPDTGELF
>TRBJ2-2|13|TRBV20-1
SAGGGAANTGELF
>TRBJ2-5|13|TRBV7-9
AGSLGTLDQQTQY
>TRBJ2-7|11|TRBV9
ASSVDSSYEQY
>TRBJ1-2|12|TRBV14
ASSQAGSNYGYT
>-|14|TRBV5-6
ASSDATSGGVSEQY
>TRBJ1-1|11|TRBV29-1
SVEEAANTEAF
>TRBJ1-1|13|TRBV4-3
ASSRGVGMDTEAF
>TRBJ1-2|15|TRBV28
ASAETGGITDNYGYT
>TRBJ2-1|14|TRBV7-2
ASSSPRGPQRDEQF
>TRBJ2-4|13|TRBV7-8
ASSSPGNRVNIQY
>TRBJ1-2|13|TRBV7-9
ASSLVGFTNYGYT
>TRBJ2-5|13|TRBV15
ATNLGAGSPETQY
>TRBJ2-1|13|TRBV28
ASAVGGGNFNEQF
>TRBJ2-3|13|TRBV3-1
ASSPTGTSTGTQY
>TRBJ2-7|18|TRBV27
ASSLLAGSTREGFTYEQY
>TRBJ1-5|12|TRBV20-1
SATGQLKEQPQH
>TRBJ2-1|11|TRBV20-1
SARIEQGNEQF
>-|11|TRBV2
ASSRDARETQY
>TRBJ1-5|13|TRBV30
AWTGGGGSNQPQH
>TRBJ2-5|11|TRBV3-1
ASSQVSSGEQY
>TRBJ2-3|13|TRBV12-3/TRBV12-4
ASSLQGGITDTQY
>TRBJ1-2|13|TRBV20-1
SAGEAALANYGYT
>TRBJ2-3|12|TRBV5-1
ASSRGERTDTQY
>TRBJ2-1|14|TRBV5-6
ASSLATSGGANEQF
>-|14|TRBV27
ASSLRASGGEETQY
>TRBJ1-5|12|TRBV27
ASSPCDSYQPQH
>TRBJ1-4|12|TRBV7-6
ASSLEGFNEKLF
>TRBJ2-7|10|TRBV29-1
SVEGGPYEQY
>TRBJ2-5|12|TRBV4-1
ASSQANSQETQY
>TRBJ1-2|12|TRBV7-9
ASSTSGTDYGYT
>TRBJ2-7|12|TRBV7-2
ASSLAGTEYEQY
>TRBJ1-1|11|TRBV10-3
AITVGGNTEAF
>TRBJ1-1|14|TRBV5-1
ASSIMSGTGGSEAF
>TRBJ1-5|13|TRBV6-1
ASTDPRGSFQPQH
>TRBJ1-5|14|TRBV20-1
SARVLTGTGDQPQH
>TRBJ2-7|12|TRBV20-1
SALKGRGIDEQY
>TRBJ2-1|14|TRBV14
TSSSLGGGNYNEQF
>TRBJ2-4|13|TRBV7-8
ASSFEAGNKNIQY
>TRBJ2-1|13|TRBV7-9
ASSLERGNYNEQF
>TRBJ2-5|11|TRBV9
ASSMRPWETQY
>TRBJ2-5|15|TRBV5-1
ASSLNGGIGGRQTQY
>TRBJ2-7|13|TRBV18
ASPHAGRKDYEQY